This T cell receptor (beta chain) was captured by sequencing in a study of blood T cell repertoires in COVID-19. About the study: Whether acute or convalescent, the COVID-19 samples came from the United States, Italy and Spain. In each case, the material was cDNA or gDNA derived from T cells, B-cell-depleted T cells, or PBMCs.

Per the study methods: Quantification of nucleated cells was approximated via reference gene primer amplification. Method: immunoSEQ multiplex PCR; TCRdb's copy keeps in-frame clones and lacks some. The V and J calls and clone size come from that table; D and trimming were worked out from the DNA. The profile covers hundreds of thousands of clones, with roughly 86% appearing a single time and roughly 11% taken by the ten largest. It was during active infection that Seattle patients were enrolled and then longitudinally followed. The CDR3 is 13 amino acids. Trimming shortened V by 6 bases and J by 5 bases, and 12 bases separated the two germline ends. Germline-derived CDR1 and CDR2 are MNHEY and SMNVEV (reference sequence).

The V gene is TRBV27, the J gene TRBJ2-3, with D uncertain. Material for sequencing was peripheral blood. The receptor comes from a woman aged 25-40 years with COVID-19, enrolled during active disease. CDR3 residues: CASRSFLLDTQYF. As DNA, the CDR3 is TGTGCCAGCAGGAGTTTCCTCCTAGATACGCAGTATTTT.